This T cell receptor (beta chain) was profiled in a study of T-cell reconstitution after alpha-beta-depleted transplantation in children. Only a few counts were recorded for this clonotype. Unique molecular identifiers were built into the TCRbeta library. TCRdb reanalysed the PCR reads using MiXCR and keeps one entry per CDR3 protein. The table records a few hundred thousand distinct CDR3 sequences, roughly 44% of them present only once. This CDR3 is 14 amino acids long. V gave up 5 bases and J gave up 0 bases, with 8 bases separating them. Germline V gives CDR1 SGHRS, CDR2 YFSETQ. This clonotype was sampled from a girl aged 2-15 years with aplastic anemia, due to receive a stem cell transplant. The sample here was PBMCs, taken before TCRalphabeta/CD19-depleted stem cell transplant. The V gene is TRBV5-1, the J gene TRBJ2-2, with D unclear. This CDR3 is CASRPLTNTGELFF. The CDR3 nucleotides read TGCGCCAGCAGGCCCTTAACGAACACCGGGGAGCTGTTTTTT.